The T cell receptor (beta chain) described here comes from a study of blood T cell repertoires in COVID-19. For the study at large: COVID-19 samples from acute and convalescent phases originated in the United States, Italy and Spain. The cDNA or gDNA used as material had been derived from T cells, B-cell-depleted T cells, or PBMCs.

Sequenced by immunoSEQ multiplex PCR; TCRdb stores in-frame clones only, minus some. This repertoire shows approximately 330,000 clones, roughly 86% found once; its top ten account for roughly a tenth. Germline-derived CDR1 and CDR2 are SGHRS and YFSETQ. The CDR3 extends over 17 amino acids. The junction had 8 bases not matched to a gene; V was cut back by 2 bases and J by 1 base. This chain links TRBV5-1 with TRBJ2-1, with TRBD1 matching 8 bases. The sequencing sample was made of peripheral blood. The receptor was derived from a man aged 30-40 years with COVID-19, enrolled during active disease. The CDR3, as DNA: TGCGCCAGCAGCTTTCCAGGGGGCGTGGGATCCTACAATGAGCAGTTCTTC. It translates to CASSFPGGVGSYNEQFF.